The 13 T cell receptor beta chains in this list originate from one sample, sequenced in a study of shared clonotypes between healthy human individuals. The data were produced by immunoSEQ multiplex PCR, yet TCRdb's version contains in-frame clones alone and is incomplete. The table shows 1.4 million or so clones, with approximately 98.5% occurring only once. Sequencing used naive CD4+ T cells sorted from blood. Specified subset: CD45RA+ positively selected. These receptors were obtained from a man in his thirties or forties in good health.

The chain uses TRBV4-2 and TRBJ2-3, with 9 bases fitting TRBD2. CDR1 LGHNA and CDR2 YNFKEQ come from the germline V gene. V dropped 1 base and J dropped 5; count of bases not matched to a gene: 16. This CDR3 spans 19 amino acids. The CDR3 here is CASSQGGEPLAGAGDTQYF. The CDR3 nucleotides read TGTGCCAGCAGCCAAGGGGGAGAGCCCTTAGCGGGGGCCGGAGATACGCAGTATTTT.

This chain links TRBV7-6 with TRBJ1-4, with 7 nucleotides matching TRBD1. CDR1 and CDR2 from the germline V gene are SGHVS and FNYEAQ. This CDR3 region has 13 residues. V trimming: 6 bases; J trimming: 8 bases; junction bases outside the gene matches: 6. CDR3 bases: TGTGCCAGCAGGTCCCGACAGGGAGAAAAACTGTTTTTT. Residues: CASRSRQGEKLFF.

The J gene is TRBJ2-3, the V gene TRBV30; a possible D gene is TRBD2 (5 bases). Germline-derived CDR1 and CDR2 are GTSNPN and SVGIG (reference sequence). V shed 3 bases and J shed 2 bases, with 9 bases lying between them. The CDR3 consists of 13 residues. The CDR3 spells CAWSPGLTDTQYF. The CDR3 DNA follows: TGTGCCTGGAGCCCCGGACTCACAGATACGCAGTATTTT.

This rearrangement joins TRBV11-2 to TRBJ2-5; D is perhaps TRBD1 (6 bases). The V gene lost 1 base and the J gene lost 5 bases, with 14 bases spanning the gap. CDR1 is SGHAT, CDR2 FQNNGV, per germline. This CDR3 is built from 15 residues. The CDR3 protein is CASSLGSGRGETQYF. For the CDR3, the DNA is TGTGCCAGCAGCTTAGGGAGTGGAAGGGGGGAGACCCAGTACTTC. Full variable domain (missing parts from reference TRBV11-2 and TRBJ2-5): EAGVAQSPRYKIIEKRQSVAFWCNPISGHATLYWYQQILGQGPKLLIQFQNNGVVDDSQLPKDRFSAERLKGVDSTLKIQPAKLEDSAVYLCASSLGSGRGETQYFGPGTRLLVL.

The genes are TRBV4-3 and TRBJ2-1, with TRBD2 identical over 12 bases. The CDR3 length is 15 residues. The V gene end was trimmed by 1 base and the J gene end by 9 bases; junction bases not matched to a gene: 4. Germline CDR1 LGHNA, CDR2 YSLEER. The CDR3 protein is CASSQGLAGAGEQFF. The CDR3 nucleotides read TGCGCCAGCAGCCAAGGACTAGCGGGAGCCGGTGAGCAGTTCTTC.

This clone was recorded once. For the CDR3, the DNA is TGTGCCAGCTCACCCGCCAGCCTCAATCAGCCCCAGCATTTT. Protein: CASSPASLNQPQHF. The chain employs TRBV18 and TRBJ1-5; D remains ambiguous. Between the trimmed V and J ends, which lost 3 bases and 3 bases, there was a span of 9 bases. The CDR3 runs to 14 residues. The germline V gene encodes CDR1 KGHSH and CDR2 LQKENI.

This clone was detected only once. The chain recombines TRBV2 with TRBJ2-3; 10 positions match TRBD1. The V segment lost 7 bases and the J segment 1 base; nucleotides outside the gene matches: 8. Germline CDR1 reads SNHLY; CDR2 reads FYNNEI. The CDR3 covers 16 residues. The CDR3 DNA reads TGTGCCAGCAAGATCCTCGGGACAGGGGGCACAGATACGCAGTATTTT. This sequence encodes CASKILGTGGTDTQYF.

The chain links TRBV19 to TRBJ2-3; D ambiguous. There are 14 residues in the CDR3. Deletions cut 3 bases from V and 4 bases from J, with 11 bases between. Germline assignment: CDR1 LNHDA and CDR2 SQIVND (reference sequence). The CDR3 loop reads CASSIGVASDTQYF. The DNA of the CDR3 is TGTGCCAGTAGTATCGGCGTAGCTTCAGATACGCAGTATTTT.

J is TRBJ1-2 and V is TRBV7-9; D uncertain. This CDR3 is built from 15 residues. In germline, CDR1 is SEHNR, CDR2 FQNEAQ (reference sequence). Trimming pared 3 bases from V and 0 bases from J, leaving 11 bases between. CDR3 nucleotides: TGTGCCAGCAGCTTTTCGGACGCTCCTAACTATGGCTACACCTTC. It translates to CASSFSDAPNYGYTF. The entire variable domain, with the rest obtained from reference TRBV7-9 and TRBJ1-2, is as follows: DTGVSQNPRHKITKRGQNVTFRCDPISEHNRLYWYRQTLGQGPEFLTYFQNEAQLEKSRLLSDRFSAERPKGSFSTLEIQRTEQGDSAMYLCASSFSDAPNYGYTFGSGTRLTVV.

In DNA, the CDR3 is TGTGCCAGCAGCCACTCCCCTAAGAATGAAGCTTTCTTT. The encoded protein is CASSHSPKNEAFF. The chain employs TRBV9 and TRBJ1-1; D call uncertain. CDR3 length equals 13 residues. Per the germline V gene, CDR1 is SGDLS and CDR2 is YYNGEE. V dropped 4 bases and J dropped 7 bases, with 14 bases sitting between them.

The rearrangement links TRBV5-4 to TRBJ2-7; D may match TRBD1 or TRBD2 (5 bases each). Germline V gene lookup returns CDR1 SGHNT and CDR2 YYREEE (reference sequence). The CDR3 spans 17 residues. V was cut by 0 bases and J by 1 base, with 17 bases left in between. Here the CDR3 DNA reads TGTGCCAGCAGCTTGGGGGGGACGACAGCCCTATCCTACGAGCAGTACTTC. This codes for CASSLGGTTALSYEQYF.

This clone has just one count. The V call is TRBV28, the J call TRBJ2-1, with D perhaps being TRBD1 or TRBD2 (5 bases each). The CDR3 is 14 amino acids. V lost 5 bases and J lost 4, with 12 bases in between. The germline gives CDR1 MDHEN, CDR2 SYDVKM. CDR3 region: CASSKRGPYNEQFF. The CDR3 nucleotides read TGTGCCAGCAGTAAACGGGGACCGTACAATGAGCAGTTCTTC. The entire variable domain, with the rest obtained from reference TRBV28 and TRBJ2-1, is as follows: DVKVTQSSRYLVKRTGEKVFLECVQDMDHENMFWYRQDPGLGLRLIYFSYDVKMKEKGDIPEGYSVSREKKERFSLILESASTNQTSMYLCASSKRGPYNEQFFGPGTRLTVL.

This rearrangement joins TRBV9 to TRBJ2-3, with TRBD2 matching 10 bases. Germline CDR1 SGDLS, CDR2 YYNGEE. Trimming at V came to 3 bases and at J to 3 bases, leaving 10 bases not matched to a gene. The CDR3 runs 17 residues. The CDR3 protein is CASSGLAGQASTDTQYF. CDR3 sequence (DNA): TGTGCCAGCAGCGGACTAGCGGGTCAGGCCAGTACAGATACGCAGTATTTT.